The T cell receptor beta chain described here comes from a study of T-cell memory formation after mild COVID-19 (dated by TCRdb to the early 2020s). In terms of the full investigation: TCR sequence clusters from the two donors were largely donor specific. T-cell clones expanding and contracting after mild COVID-19 in a couple of donors were tracked by longitudinal TCRalpha and TCRbeta repertoire sequencing. Two young, previously healthy adult volunteers, one female and one male, were included in the cohort. Broad study findings and their caveats: SARS-CoV-2 specificity of the second-wave clones peaking on day 37 was not confirmed. Contracting CD4+ clones were located mainly in the CM and EM memory subsets, whereas CD8+ clones were found to be enriched in EMRA. The detection of some responding clones in pre-infection memory suggests that pre-existing cross-reactive memory T cells joined the SARS-CoV-2 response. The study covered only a couple of mild cases, and larger cohorts including severe cases with pre-infection samples were considered necessary. Clones that contracted from day 15 to 85 showed balanced CD4/CD8 phenotypes, whereas a second wave of clones that expanded from day 15 to 37 leaned towards CD4+.

The reads were generated on an Illumina NovaSeq 6000. TCRalpha and TCRbeta cDNA libraries were constructed by 5'RACE with constant-segment primers, with sample barcodes and unique molecular identifiers being introduced. Trizol reagent was used to extract RNA from every sample. Libraries were amplified in two PCR steps, with a second sample barcode and Illumina TruSeq adapters added in the second step. Libraries were sequenced on an Illumina NovaSeq with 2 x 150 bp paired-end reads. Turning to the authors' computational methods: The reads were demultiplexed and collapsed into UMI-guided consensus sequences using migec v1.2.7. With mixcr v2.1.11, UMI consensuses were aligned to TRA and TRB V and J templates and assembled into clonotypes. A clonotype was counted as expanded or contracted only when both edgeR and NoisET called the clonotype significant, with the noise models trained on biological replicates. For edgeR calls, the cutoffs were a false discovery rate-adjusted p below 0.01 and a log2 fold-change threshold of 1. As an exploratory analysis of dynamics, max-normalized trajectories of the 1000 most abundant clonotypes were examined by PCA with hierarchical clustering. The CD4 or CD8 phenotype of responding clones was assigned using the separately sequenced CD4+ and CD8+ repertoires. TCRdb took the public reads, trimmed them with fastp at Q25, ran MiXCR for clone calling and kept in-frame beta chains. CDR3 protein sequences are deduplicated, and each keeps its most common genes and DNA. TCRdb's processing, not the authors', yielded these V and J calls. This sample gives about 130,000 distinct CDR3 sequences in total; approximately 16% of them show up just once. Around 14% of the sample goes to the ten largest clones.

Ficoll-Paque density gradient centrifugation was the method used to isolate PBMCs. This clonotype was counted at least ten times. What antigen it recognizes has not been identified. The sample holds no much larger clone one base away, and base qualities are not on file. The CDR3, from cysteine to phenylalanine, totals 15 residues. Of all the DNA, just the CDR3 is kept, 45 bases in frame from base 1. From the germline V gene, CDR1 is SGHRS and CDR2 is YFSETQ. V and J are truncated by 0 bases and 5 bases respectively, leaving an intervening sequence of 14 bases. The material sequenced was PBMCs or a T cell subset sorted from them (not recorded which). The origin of this receptor is an adult woman who had mild COVID-19 (a few samples of this study predate the infection). The sample titles of this study are shuffled in the database, so cell type and time point are left out; the donor was told from shared clones. The V gene is TRBV5-1 and the J gene is TRBJ2-5, with no confidently assigned D gene. The nucleotide sequence reads TGCGCCAGCAGCTTGGCCGGAACTTTAGGGGAGACCCAGTACTTC. The translation is CASSLAGTLGETQYF.